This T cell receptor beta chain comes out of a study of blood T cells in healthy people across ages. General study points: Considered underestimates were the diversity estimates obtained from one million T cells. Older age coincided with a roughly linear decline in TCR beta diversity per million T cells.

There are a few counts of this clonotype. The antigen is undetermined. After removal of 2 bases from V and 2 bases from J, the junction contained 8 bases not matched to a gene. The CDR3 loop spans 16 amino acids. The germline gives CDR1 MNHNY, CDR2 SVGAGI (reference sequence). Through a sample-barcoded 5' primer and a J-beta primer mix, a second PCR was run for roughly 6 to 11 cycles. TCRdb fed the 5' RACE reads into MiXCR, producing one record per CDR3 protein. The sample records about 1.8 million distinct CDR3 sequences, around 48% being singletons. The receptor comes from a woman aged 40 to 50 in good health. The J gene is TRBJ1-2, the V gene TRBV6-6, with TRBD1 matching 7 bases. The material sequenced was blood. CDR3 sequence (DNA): TGTGCCAGCAGTTACGTCTGGGACAGCCCCAACTATGGCTACACCTTC. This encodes CASSYVWDSPNYGYTF.